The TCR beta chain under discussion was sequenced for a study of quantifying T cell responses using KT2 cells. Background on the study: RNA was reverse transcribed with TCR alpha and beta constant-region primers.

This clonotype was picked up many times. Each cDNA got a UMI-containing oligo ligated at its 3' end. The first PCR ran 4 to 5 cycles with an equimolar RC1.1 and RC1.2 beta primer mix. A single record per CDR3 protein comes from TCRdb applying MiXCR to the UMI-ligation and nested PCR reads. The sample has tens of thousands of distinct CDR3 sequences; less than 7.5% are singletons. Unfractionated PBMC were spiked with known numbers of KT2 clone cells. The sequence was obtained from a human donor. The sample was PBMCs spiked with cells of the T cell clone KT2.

Here the CDR3 DNA reads TGTGCCAGCTTGGCGGACAGGGGTTTTGCTGAAGCTTTCTTT. This encodes CASLADRGFAEAFF. The chain joins TRBV18 to TRBJ1-1; 9 positions agree with TRBD1. Unmatched junction bases numbered 9, after V lost 7 bases and J lost 6 bases. Germline CDR1 reads KGHSH; CDR2 reads LQKENI. CDR3 length: 14 amino acids.